This T cell receptor (beta chain) was captured by sequencing in a study of blood T cell repertoires in COVID-19. Study-level background: The United States, Italy and Spain were the sources of the acute and convalescent COVID-19 samples.

Clones were sequenced by immunoSEQ multiplex PCR, and TCRdb holds only the in-frame ones, with some missing. The sample comprises roughly 340,000 clones, more than 70% of which are singletons, and approximately 3% rests with the top ten. This clone has a handful of counts. This CDR3 comprises 14 residues. V shed 5 bases and J 4 bases; nucleotides not matched to a gene: 5. The V gene's germline CDR1 is LNHDA and CDR2 SQIVND (reference sequence). The clonotype originates from a woman in her twenties or thirties with COVID-19, enrolled during active disease. Sequencing was performed on peripheral blood. This rearrangement joins TRBV19 to TRBJ1-5; the match to TRBD1 covers 7 bases. The CDR3 DNA reads TGTGCCAGTAGTCCCGGGACAGCTAATCAGCCCCAGCATTTT. Residues: CASSPGTANQPQHF.